Sequencing of this T cell receptor (beta chain) was carried out in a study of CD8 T cells in ankylosing spondylitis. Study-wide points: Some motif variants had been reported before (in reactive arthritis synovial fluid and blood).

CDR3 length: 13 residues. Looked up from germline, CDR1 is MNHNS and CDR2 is SASEGT. Trimming cost V 7 bases and J 1 base, with 5 bases left between them. TCRdb passed the 5' RACE reads through MiXCR, listing each CDR3 protein once. There are about 96,000 distinct CDR3 sequences in the sample; around 30% occur only once, and about 60% lies in the top ten. Ten or more counts support this clonotype. Its antigen is currently unknown. The specimen was blood, either unsorted or a sorted T cell fraction (not recorded which). The receptor was derived from a male donor with ankylosing spondylitis or in good health (not recorded which). The V and J genes are TRBV6-1 and TRBJ2-6; D is undetermined. This CDR3 is CASNPSGANVLTF. The CDR3, as DNA: TGTGCCAGCAACCCTTCTGGGGCCAACGTCCTGACTTTC.